The sequence of this T cell receptor (beta chain) was determined in a study of blood T cell repertoires in COVID-19. The overall study: The United States, Italy and Spain were the sources of the acute and convalescent COVID-19 samples.

In the original processing: Quantification of nucleated cells was approximated via reference gene primer amplification. Sequencing was performed with immunoSEQ multiplex PCR; in TCRdb, only in-frame clones are kept and a portion is missing. V and J calls and clone size are those listed in that table; D and trimming were worked out from the DNA. The sample contains some 31,000 clones, roughly 90% of which appear only once. Sequenced: peripheral blood. The TCR sequence derives from a human donor in a cohort sampled during active COVID-19.

The CDR3 region has the DNA TGTGCCAGTAGGGGGCTCTATAATTCACCCCTCCACTTT. Residues: CASRGLYNSPLHF. The V call is TRBV28, the J call TRBJ1-6, with 7 nucleotides matching TRBD1. The V gene end was trimmed by 9 bases and the J gene end by 3 bases; junction bases not matched to a gene: 2. Germline V gene sequence: CDR1 MDHEN, CDR2 SYDVKM. This CDR3 is built from 13 residues.